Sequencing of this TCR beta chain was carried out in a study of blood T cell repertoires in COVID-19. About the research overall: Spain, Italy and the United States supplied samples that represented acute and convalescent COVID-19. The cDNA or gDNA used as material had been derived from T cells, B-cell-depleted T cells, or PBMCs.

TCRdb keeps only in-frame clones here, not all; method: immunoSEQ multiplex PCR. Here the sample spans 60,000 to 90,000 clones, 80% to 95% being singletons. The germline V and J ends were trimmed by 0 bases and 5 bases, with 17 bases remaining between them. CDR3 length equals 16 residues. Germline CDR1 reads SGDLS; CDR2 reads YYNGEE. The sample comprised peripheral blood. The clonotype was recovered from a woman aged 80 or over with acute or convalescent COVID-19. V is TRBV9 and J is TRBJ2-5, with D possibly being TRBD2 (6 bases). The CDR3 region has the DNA TGTGCCAGCAGCGTAGGGCTAGCCCCTGGGGGGGAGACCCAGTACTTC. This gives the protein CASSVGLAPGGETQYF.